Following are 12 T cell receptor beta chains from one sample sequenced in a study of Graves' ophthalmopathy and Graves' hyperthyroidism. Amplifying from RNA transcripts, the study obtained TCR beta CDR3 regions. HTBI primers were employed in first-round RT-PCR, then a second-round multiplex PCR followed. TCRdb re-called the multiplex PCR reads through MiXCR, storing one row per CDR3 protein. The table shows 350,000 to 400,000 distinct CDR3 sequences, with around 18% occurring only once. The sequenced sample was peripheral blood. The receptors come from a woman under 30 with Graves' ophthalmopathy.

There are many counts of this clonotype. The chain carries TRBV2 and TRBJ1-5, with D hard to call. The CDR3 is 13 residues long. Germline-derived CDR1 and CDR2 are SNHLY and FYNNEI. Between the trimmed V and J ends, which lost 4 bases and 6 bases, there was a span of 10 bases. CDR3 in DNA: TGTGCCAGCAGTGTGGGAATGGGTCAGCCCCAGCATTTT. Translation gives CASSVGMGQPQHF.

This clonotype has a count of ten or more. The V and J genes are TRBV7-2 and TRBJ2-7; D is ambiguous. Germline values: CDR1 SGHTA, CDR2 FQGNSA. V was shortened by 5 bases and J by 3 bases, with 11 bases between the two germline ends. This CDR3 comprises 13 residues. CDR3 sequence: CASSLGRNYEQYF. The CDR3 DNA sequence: TGTGCCAGCAGCCTCGGTCGGAACTACGAGCAGTACTTC.

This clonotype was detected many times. The CDR3: CASSIAGGDTEAFF. The CDR3 DNA is TGTGCCAGCAGCATAGCCGGGGGGGACACTGAAGCTTTCTTT. This chain uses TRBV7-3 with TRBJ1-1; D possibly corresponds to TRBD1 (5 bases). The CDR3 is 14 amino acids. Germline V gene sequence: CDR1 SGHTA, CDR2 FQGTGA. The V and J ends lost 5 bases and 3 bases respectively, with 13 bases between them.

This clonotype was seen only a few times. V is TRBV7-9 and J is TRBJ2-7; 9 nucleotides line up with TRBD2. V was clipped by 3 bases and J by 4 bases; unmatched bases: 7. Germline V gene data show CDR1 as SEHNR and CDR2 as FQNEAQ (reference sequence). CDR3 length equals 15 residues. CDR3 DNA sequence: TGTGCCAGCAGCTTCTTGGGCGGGAGGGCGTACGAGCAGTACTTC. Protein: CASSFLGGRAYEQYF.

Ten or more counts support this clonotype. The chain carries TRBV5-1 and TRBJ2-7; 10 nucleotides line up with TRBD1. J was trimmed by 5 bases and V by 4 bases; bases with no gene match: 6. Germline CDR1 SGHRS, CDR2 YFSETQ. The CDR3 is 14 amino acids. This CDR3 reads CASSLGTGDHEQYF. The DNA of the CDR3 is TGCGCCAGCAGCCTCGGGACAGGGGACCACGAGCAGTACTTC.

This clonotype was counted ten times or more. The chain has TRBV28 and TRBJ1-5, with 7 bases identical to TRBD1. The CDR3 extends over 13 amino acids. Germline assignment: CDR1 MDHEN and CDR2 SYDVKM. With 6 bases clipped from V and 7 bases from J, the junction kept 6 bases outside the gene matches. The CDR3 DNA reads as TGTGCCAGCAGGACCGGGACAGTCCAGCCCCAGCATTTT. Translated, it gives CASRTGTVQPQHF.

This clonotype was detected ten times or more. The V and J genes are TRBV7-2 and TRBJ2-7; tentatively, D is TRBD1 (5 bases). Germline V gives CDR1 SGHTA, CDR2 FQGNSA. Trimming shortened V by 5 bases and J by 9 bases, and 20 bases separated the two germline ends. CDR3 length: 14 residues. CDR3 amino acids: CASSESRTSLGQYF. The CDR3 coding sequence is TGTGCCAGCAGCGAGTCCCGGACATCATTAGGGCAGTACTTC. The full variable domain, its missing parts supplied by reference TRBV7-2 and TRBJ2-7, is GAGVSQSPSNKVTEKGKDVELRCDPISGHTALYWYRQSLGQGLEFLIYFQGNSAPDKSGLPSDRFSAERTGGSVSTLTIQRTQQEDSAVYLCASSESRTSLGQYFGPGTRLTVT.

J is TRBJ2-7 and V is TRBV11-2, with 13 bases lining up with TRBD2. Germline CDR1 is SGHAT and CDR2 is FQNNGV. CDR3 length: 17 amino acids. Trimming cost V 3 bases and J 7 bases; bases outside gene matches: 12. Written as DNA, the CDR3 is TGTGCCAGCAGCTTGCAAGCACTAGCGGGAGGGCCGGGTGAGCAGTACTTC. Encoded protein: CASSLQALAGGPGEQYF.

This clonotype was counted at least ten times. The CDR3 region is CASSHRRTSYEQYF. The CDR3, as DNA: TGTGCCAGCAGCCACAGGAGAACTTCCTACGAGCAGTACTTC. The V and J genes are TRBV13 and TRBJ2-7, with a weak D call TRBD1 (5 bases). This CDR3 has 14 residues. Trimming shortened V by 5 bases and J by 1 base, and 12 bases separated the two germline ends. Germline loops: CDR1 PRHDT, CDR2 FYEKMQ (reference sequence).

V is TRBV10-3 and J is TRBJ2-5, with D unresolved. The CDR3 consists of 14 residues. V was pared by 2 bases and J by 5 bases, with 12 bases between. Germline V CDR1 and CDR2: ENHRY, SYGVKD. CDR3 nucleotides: TGTGCCATCAGTGAGCCGACCTTGGTGGAGACCCAGTACTTC. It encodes CAISEPTLVETQYF.

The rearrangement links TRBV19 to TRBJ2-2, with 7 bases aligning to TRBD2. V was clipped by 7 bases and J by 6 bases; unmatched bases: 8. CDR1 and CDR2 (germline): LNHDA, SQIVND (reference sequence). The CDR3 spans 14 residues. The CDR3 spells CASTYPAGSGELFF. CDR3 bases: TGTGCCAGTACCTATCCAGCGGGATCCGGGGAGCTGTTTTTT.

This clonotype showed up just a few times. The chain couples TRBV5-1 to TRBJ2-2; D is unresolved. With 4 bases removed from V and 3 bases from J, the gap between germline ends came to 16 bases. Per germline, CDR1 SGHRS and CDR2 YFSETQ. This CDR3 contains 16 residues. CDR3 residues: CASSPPIGDYTGELFF. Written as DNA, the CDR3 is TGCGCCAGCAGCCCGCCGATTGGGGATTACACCGGGGAGCTGTTTTTT. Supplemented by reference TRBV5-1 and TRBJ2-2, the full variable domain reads KAGVTQTPRYLIKTRGQQVTLSCSPISGHRSVSWYQQTPGQGLQFLFEYFSETQRNKGNFPGRFSGRQFSNSRSEMNVSTLELGDSALYLCASSPPIGDYTGELFFGEGSRLTVL.